This T cell receptor (beta chain) was captured in a study of T cell changes during pregnancy in multiple sclerosis. The data were produced by immunoSEQ multiplex PCR, yet TCRdb's version contains in-frame clones alone and is incomplete. Counted here are 90,000 to 120,000 clones, 80% to 95% occurring once; the ten biggest clones make up about 3%. V was clipped by 5 bases and J by 3 bases; unmatched bases: 5. The CDR3 runs to 14 residues. Germline V gene data show CDR1 as SGHVS and CDR2 as FQNEAQ. The rearrangement uses TRBV7-8 and TRBJ1-1, with TRBD1 matching 8 bases. The receptor comes from a female donor with multiple sclerosis, enrolled in a pregnancy study. Source: peripheral blood, taken after pregnancy. CDR3 sequence reads: CASSPGTGYTEAFF. The CDR3 bases are TGTGCCAGCAGCCCCGGGACAGGATACACTGAAGCTTTCTTT. The variable domain in full, completed from reference TRBV7-8 and TRBJ1-1, reads GAGVSQSPRYKVAKRGQDVALRCDPISGHVSLFWYQQALGQGPEFLTYFQNEAQLDKSGLPSDRFFAERPEGSVSTLKIQRTQQEDSAVYLCASSPGTGYTEAFFGQGTRLTVV.